The present TCR beta chain was sequenced within a study of OX40 agonist ivuxolimab in advanced cancers. The wider study: An agonistic human IgG2 monoclonal antibody against OX40 (CD134) was given.

Assay: immunoSEQ multiplex PCR; the TCRdb copy retains only in-frame clones and omits some. The data hold 45,000 to 65,000 clones, with around 87% observed a single time. Any history of autoimmune disease or systemic immunosuppression disqualified patients. Germline V gene data show CDR1 as MNHEY and CDR2 as SVGAGI. The CDR3 extends over 13 amino acids. V was trimmed by 3 bases and J by 7 bases, leaving 10 bases between them. The chain joins TRBV6-5 to TRBJ2-1; D perhaps matches TRBD2 (6 bases). The sample in question was CD4+ or CD8+ T cells sorted from blood, obtained in a trial of the OX40 agonist ivuxolimab. The sequence was collected from an adult with an advanced solid tumor such as melanoma, head and neck, liver or kidney cancer. This CDR3 reads CASSYRRGNEQFF. CDR3 bases: TGTGCCAGCAGTTATAGGAGGGGAAATGAGCAGTTCTTC.